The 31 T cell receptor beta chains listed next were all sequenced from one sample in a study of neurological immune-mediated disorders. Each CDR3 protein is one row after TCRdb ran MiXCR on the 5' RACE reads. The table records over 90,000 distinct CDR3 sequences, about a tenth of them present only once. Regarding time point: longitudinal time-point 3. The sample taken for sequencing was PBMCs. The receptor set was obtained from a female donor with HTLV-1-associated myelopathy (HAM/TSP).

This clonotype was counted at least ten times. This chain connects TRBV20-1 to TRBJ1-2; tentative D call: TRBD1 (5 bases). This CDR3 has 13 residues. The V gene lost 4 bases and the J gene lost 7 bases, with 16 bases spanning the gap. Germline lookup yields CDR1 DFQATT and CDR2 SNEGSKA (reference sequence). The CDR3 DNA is TGCAGTGCTATTCGTCAACAGGAAGCTGGCTACACCTTC. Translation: CSAIRQQEAGYTF.

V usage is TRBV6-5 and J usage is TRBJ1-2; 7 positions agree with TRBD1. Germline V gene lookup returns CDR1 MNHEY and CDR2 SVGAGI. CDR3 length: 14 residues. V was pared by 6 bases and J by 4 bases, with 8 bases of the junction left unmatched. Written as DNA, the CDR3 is TGTGCCAGCAGCCCGGGACAGCCGGCCTATGGCTACACCTTC. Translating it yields CASSPGQPAYGYTF.

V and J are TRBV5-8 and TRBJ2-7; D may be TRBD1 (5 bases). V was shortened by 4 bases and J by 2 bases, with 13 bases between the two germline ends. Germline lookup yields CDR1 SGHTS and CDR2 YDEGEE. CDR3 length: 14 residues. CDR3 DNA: TGTGCCAGCAGCCCCGGAGACAGTACCTACGAGCAGTACTTC. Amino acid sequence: CASSPGDSTYEQYF.

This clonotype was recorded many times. The DNA of the CDR3 is TGCAGTGCTATCCTACTAGCGCTGGGAGAGACCCAGTACTTC. Amino acid sequence: CSAILLALGETQYF. This rearrangement joins TRBV20-1 to TRBJ2-5; 7 positions agree with TRBD2. The CDR3 runs 14 residues. The ends lost 4 bases at V and 4 bases at J; junction bases unmatched: 9. Germline V gives CDR1 DFQATT, CDR2 SNEGSKA (reference sequence).

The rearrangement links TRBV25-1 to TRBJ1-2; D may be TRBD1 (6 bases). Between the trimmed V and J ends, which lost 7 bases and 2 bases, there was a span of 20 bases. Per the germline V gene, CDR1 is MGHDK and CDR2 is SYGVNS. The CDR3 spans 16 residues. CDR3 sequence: CASNLKMDRYNYGYTF. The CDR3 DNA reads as TGTGCCAGCAACTTAAAGATGGACAGATACAACTATGGCTACACCTTC.

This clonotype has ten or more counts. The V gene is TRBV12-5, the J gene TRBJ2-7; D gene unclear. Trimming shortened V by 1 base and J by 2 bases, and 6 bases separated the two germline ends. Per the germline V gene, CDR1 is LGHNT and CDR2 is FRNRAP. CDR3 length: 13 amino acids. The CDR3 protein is CASGLGGTYEQYF. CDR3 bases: TGTGCTAGTGGTTTGGGGGGAACCTACGAGCAGTACTTC.

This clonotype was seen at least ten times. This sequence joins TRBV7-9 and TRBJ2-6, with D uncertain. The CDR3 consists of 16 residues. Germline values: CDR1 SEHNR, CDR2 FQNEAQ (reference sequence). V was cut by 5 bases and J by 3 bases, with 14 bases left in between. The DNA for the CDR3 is TGTGCCAGCAGCCTTTCTTTTTTGAATGGGGCCAACGTCCTGACTTTC. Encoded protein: CASSLSFLNGANVLTF.

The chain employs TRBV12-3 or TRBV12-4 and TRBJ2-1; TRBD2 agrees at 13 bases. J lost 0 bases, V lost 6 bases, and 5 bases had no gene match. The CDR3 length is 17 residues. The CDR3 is CASRGLAGWNSYNEQFF. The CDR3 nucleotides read TGTGCCAGCAGGGGACTAGCGGGGTGGAACTCCTACAATGAGCAGTTCTTC.

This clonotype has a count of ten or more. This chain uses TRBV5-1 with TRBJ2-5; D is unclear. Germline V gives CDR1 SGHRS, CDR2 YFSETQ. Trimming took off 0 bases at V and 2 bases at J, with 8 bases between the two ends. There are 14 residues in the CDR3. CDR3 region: CASSLVSPQETQYF. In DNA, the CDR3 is TGCGCCAGCAGCTTGGTTTCTCCGCAAGAGACCCAGTACTTC. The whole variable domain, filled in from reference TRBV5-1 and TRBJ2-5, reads KAGVTQTPRYLIKTRGQQVTLSCSPISGHRSVSWYQQTPGQGLQFLFEYFSETQRNKGNFPGRFSGRQFSNSRSEMNVSTLELGDSALYLCASSLVSPQETQYFGPGTRLLVL.

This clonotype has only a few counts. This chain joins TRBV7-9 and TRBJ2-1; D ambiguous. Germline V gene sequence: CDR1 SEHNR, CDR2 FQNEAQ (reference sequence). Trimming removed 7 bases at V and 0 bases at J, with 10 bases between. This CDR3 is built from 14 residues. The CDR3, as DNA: TGTGCCAGCACCGACAAATACTCCTACAATGAGCAGTTCTTC. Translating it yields CASTDKYSYNEQFF.

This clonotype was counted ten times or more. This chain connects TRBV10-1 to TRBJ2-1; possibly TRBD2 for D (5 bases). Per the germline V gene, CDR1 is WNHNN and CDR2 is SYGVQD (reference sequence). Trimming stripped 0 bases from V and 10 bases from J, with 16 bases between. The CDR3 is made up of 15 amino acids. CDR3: CASSESDSRWEEQFF. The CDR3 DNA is TGCGCCAGCAGTGAGTCCGATTCTCGATGGGAGGAGCAGTTCTTC.

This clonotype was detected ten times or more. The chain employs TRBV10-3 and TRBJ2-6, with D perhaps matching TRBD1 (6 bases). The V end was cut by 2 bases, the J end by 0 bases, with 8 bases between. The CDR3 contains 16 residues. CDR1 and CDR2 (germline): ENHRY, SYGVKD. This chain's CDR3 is CAISEPGDSGANVLTF. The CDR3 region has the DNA TGTGCCATCAGTGAGCCAGGGGACTCTGGGGCCAACGTCCTGACTTTC.

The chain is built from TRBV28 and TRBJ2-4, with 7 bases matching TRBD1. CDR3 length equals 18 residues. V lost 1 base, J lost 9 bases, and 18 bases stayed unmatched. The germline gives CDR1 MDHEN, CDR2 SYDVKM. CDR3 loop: CASSLFFPGQMGDGIQYF. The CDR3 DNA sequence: TGTGCCAGCAGTTTATTCTTCCCGGGACAGATGGGGGACGGCATTCAGTACTTC. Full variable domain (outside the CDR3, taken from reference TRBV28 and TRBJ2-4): DVKVTQSSRYLVKRTGEKVFLECVQDMDHENMFWYRQDPGLGLRLIYFSYDVKMKEKGDIPEGYSVSREKKERFSLILESASTNQTSMYLCASSLFFPGQMGDGIQYFGAGTRLSVL.

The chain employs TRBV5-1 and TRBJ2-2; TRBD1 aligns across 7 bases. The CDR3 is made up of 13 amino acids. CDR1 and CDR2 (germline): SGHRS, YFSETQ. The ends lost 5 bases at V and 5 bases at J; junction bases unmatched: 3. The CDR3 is CASSKGATGELFF. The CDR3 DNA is TGCGCCAGCAGTAAGGGGGCGACCGGGGAGCTGTTTTTT.

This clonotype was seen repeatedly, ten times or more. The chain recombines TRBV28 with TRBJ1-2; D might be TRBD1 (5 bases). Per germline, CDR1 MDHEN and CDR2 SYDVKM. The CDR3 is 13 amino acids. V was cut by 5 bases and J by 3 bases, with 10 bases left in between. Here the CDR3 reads CASSVAGDYGYTF. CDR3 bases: TGTGCCAGCAGTGTGGCGGGGGACTATGGCTACACCTTC.

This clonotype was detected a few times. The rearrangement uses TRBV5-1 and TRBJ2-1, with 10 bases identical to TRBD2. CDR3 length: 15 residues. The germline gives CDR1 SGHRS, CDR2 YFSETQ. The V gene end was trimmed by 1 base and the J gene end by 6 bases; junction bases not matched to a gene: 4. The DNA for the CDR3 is TGCGCCAGCAGCTTGTGGAGCGGGGGGGGCAATGAGCAGTTCTTC. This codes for CASSLWSGGGNEQFF.

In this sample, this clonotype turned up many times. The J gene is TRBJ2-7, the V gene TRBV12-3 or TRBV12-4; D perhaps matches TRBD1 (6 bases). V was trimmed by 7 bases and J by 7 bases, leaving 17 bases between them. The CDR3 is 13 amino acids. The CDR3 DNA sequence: TGTGCCAGCACTCCTAAGACAGGCGGTGAGCAGTACTTC. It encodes CASTPKTGGEQYF.

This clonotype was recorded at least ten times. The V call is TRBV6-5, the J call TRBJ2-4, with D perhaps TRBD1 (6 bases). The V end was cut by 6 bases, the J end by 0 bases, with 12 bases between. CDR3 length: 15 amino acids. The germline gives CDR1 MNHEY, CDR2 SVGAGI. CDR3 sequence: CASSRDTLAKNIQYF. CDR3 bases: TGTGCCAGCAGCCGGGACACTTTAGCCAAAAACATTCAGTACTTC.

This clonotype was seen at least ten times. CDR3 loop: CASSLSDGGGEAGPQHF. In DNA, the CDR3 is TGTGCCAGCAGTTTAAGTGATGGTGGGGGAGAAGCGGGGCCCCAGCATTTT. The rearrangement links TRBV28 to TRBJ1-5, with D maybe TRBD1 (5 bases). Trimming took 2 bases from V and 9 from J, leaving 23 bases between them. The CDR3 covers 17 residues. The V gene's germline CDR1 is MDHEN and CDR2 SYDVKM.

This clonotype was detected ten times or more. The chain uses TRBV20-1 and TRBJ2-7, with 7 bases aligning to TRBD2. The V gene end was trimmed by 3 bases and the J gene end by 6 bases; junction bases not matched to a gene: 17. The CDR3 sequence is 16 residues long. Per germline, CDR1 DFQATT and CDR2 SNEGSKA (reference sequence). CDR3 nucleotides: TGCAGTGCTAGGCCCCGAGCGGGACTCCTTCCGGCCGAGCAGTACTTC. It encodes CSARPRAGLLPAEQYF.

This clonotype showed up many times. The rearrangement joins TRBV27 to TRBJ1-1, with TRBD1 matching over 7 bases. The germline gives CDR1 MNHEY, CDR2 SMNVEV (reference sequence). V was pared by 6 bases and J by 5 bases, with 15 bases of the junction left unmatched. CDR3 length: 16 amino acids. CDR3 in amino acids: CASSYQLTGYKTEAFF. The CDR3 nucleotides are TGTGCCAGCAGCTACCAATTGACAGGGTATAAAACTGAAGCTTTCTTT.

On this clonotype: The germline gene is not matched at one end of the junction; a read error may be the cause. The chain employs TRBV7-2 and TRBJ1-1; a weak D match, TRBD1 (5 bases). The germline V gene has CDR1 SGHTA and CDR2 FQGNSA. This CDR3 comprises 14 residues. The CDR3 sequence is CANSPRGGNTEAFF. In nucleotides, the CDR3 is TGTGCCAACAGCCCTCGTGGGGGGAACACTGAAGCTTTCTTT.

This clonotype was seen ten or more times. CDR3 in amino acids: CASSVGYGNQPQHF. The CDR3 DNA reads TGCGCCAGCAGCGTAGGGTATGGCAATCAGCCCCAGCATTTT. The V gene is TRBV5-1, the J gene TRBJ1-5; D is ambiguous. The V and J ends lost 4 bases and 2 bases respectively, with 10 bases between them. This CDR3 comprises 14 residues. The germline V gene encodes CDR1 SGHRS and CDR2 YFSETQ. The full variable domain, in which reference TRBV5-1 and TRBJ1-5 provide the parts outside the CDR3, is KAGVTQTPRYLIKTRGQQVTLSCSPISGHRSVSWYQQTPGQGLQFLFEYFSETQRNKGNFPGRFSGRQFSNSRSEMNVSTLELGDSALYLCASSVGYGNQPQHFGDGTRLSIL.

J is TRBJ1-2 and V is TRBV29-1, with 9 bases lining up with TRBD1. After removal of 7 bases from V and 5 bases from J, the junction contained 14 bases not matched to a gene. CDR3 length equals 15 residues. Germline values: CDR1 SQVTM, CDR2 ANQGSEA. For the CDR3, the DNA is TGCAGCGGTTCCCGGGACAGGGAGGGAAGATATGGCTACACCTTC. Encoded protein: CSGSRDREGRYGYTF.

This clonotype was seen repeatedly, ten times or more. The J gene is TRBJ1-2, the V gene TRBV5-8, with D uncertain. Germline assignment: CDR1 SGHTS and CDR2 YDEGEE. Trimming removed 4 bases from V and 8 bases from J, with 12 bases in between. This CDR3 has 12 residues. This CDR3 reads CASSRYLGGYTF. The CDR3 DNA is TGTGCCAGCAGCCGATACCTGGGGGGCTACACCTTC.

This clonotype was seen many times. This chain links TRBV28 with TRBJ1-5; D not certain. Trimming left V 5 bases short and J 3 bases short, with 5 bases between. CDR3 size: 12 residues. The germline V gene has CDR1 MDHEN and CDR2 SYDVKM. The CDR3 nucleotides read TGTGCCAGCAGTACCCTCAATCAGCCCCAGCATTTT. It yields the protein CASSTLNQPQHF.

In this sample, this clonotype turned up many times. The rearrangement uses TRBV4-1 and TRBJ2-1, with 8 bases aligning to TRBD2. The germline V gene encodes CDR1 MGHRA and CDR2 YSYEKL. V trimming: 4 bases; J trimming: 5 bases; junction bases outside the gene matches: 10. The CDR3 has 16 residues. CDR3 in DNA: TGCGCCAGCAGCCCTTCTCGCGCGGGGGGCAACAATGAGCAGTTCTTC. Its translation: CASSPSRAGGNNEQFF.

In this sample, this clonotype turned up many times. CDR3 region: CASVRQGTGANVLTF. The CDR3 nucleotides read TGTGCCAGCGTACGACAGGGGACTGGGGCCAACGTCCTGACTTTC. The chain is built from TRBV5-6 and TRBJ2-6, with TRBD1 matching 8 bases. The V and J ends lost 7 bases and 2 bases, in that order; junction bases with no gene match: 5. The length of the CDR3 is 15 residues. Germline CDR1 and CDR2: SGHDT and YYEEEE.

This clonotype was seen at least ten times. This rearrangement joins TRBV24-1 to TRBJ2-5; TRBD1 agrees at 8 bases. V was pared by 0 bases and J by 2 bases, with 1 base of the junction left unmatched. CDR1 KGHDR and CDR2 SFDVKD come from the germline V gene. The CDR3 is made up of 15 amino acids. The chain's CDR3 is CATSDLRDRQETQYF. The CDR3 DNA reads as TGTGCCACCAGTGATTTGCGGGACAGGCAAGAGACCCAGTACTTC.

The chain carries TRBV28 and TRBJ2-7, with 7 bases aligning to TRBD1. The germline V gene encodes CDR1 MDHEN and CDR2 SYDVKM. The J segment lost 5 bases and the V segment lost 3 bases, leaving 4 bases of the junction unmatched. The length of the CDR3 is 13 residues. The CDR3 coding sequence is TGTGCCAGCAGTTTGACAGGGATCGACGAGCAGTACTTC. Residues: CASSLTGIDEQYF.

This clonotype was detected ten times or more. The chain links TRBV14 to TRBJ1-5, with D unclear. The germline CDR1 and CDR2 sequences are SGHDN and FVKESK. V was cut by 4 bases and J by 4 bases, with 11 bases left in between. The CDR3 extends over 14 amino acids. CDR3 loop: CASSPKRVNQPQHF. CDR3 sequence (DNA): TGTGCCAGCAGCCCCAAGAGGGTGAATCAGCCCCAGCATTTT.